This T cell receptor (beta chain) was profiled in a study of T cell repertoires in cytomegalovirus infection. Germline-derived CDR1 and CDR2 are SNHLY and FYNNEI. This CDR3 has 15 residues. V was trimmed by 6 bases and J by 5 bases, leaving 14 bases between them. TCRdb itself ran the reads through MiXCR, one entry per CDR3 protein. The sample records under 350,000 distinct CDR3 sequences, around 9.6% being singletons. The source of this sequence is a human donor in good health (CMV status not recorded). Some clones in this sample may be carry-over from other donors' samples. The chain couples TRBV2 to TRBJ1-6; TRBD1 is a possible D gene (5 bases). The sample taken for sequencing was PBMCs. In DNA, the CDR3 is TGTGCCAGCAGAGGGGCAGGGCAGAATAATTCACCCCTCCACTTT. Its protein is CASRGAGQNNSPLHF. The variable domain in full, completed from reference TRBV2 and TRBJ1-6, reads EPEVTQTPSHQVTQMGQEVILRCVPISNHLYFYWYRQILGQKVEFLVSFYNNEISEKSEIFDDQFSVERPDGSNFTLKIRSTKLEDSAMYFCASRGAGQNNSPLHFGNGTRLTVT.